This TCR beta chain was sequenced for a study of shared clonotypes between healthy human individuals. For the study at large: Each donor had three CD4 naive, three CD4 memory, two CD8 naive and one CD8 memory plate.

The CDR3 has 17 amino acids. V shed 2 bases and J 3 bases; nucleotides not matched to a gene: 8. Germline lookup yields CDR1 LNHDA and CDR2 SQIVND (reference sequence). Findings and limits, study-wide: Estimated richness was generally greater in naive than memory subsets. Tissue TCR repertoires likely differ from these blood-only repertoires.

As for this clone: Its antigen is undetermined.

All donors were Caucasian adults living in Nashville, Tennessee. The table came from immunoSEQ multiplex PCR; TCRdb's copy has only in-frame clones and leaves some out. Of millions of clones detected, over 85% appear once; the ten largest clones hold about 0.13%. The sequenced sample was naive CD4+ T cells sorted from blood. The subset was: CD45RA+ positively selected. The TCR originated in a man in his late teens or twenties in good health. The chain uses TRBV19 and TRBJ1-2; 11 bases fit TRBD1. CDR3 sequence (DNA): TGTGCCAGTAGTATATCGGACAGGGGGCTCTTTTACTATGGCTACACCTTC. It codes for CASSISDRGLFYYGYTF.